A selection of T cell receptor beta chains follows, all from one sample in a study of CD8 T cell repertoires and HIV-1 epitope variants. The method was immunoSEQ multiplex PCR; TCRdb's version includes in-frame clones alone and lacks a portion of them. The table has 4,000 to 6,000 clones, less than 70% seen once; the top ten hold 35% to 55%. Their antigens are not known. The specimen sequenced was cultured CD8+ T cells derived from PBMCs. These receptors were taken from a male donor with HIV. CDR3s include the opening cysteine and the closing phenylalanine or tryptophan. A D gene is named only where the DNA matches it firmly. Size is stated for part of the rows, as once, few or many counts, or as a class when the clone is expanded.

j_gene: TRBJ2-7
abundance: .
len: 13
d_gene: .
v_gene: TRBV7-3
CDR3aa: CASSLTGVYEQYF
CDR3nt: TGTGCCAGCAGCTTAACAGGGGTCTACGAGCAGTACTTC

j_gene: TRBJ2-7
abundance: large
len: 12
d_gene: .
v_gene: TRBV7-9
CDR3aa: CASSLRAGEQYF
CDR3nt: TGTGCCAGCAGCTTACGAGCGGGCGAGCAGTACTTC

j_gene: TRBJ2-5
abundance: .
len: 17
d_gene: .
v_gene: TRBV7-2
CDR3aa: CASSLWDGRSALETQYF
CDR3nt: TGTGCCAGCAGCTTATGGGACGGACGATCTGCGTTGGAGACCCAGTACTTC

j_gene: TRBJ2-7
abundance: .
len: 11
d_gene: .
v_gene: TRBV18
CDR3aa: CASSPGYEQYF
CDR3nt: TGTGCCAGCTCACCAGGCTACGAGCAGTACTTC

j_gene: TRBJ2-1
abundance: few
len: 13
d_gene: .
v_gene: TRBV21-1
CDR3aa: CASSRRTSGEQFF
CDR3nt: TGTGCCAGCAGCCGACGGACTAGCGGCGAGCAGTTCTTC

j_gene: TRBJ2-1
abundance: .
len: 15
d_gene: TRBD2
v_gene: TRBV19
CDR3aa: CASSPTGTNYNEQFF
CDR3nt: TGTGCCAGTAGCCCAACCGGGACTAACTACAATGAGCAGTTCTTC

j_gene: TRBJ1-2
abundance: few
len: 15
d_gene: .
v_gene: TRBV15
CDR3aa: CATSRDRLGGDGYTF
CDR3nt: TGTGCCACCAGCAGAGATCGATTGGGGGGGGATGGCTACACCTTC

j_gene: TRBJ2-7
abundance: .
len: 14
d_gene: .
v_gene: TRBV5-4
CDR3aa: CASSLGAGSYEQYF
CDR3nt: TGTGCCAGCAGCTTGGGGGCAGGGTCCTACGAGCAGTACTTC

j_gene: TRBJ1-5
abundance: few
len: 13
d_gene: TRBD1
v_gene: TRBV15
CDR3aa: CATSIQGSQPQHF
CDR3nt: TGTGCCACCAGCATACAGGGGAGTCAGCCCCAGCATTTT

j_gene: TRBJ2-6
abundance: .
len: 15
d_gene: .
v_gene: TRBV2
CDR3aa: CASTPFDSGANVLTF
CDR3nt: TGTGCCAGCACCCCCTTCGACTCTGGGGCCAACGTCCTGACTTTC

j_gene: TRBJ1-5
abundance: .
len: 16
d_gene: TRBD1
v_gene: TRBV19
CDR3aa: CASDTGGWSSNQPQHF
CDR3nt: TGTGCCAGTGATACAGGGGGCTGGTCTAGCAATCAGCCCCAGCATTTT

j_gene: TRBJ2-7
abundance: .
len: 14
d_gene: .
v_gene: TRBV5-6
CDR3aa: CASKPQVQFHEQYF
CDR3nt: TGTGCCAGCAAACCACAGGTCCAATTCCACGAGCAGTACTTC

j_gene: TRBJ1-1
abundance: .
len: 15
d_gene: TRBD1
v_gene: TRBV7-9
CDR3aa: CASSFGPGGGTEAFF
CDR3nt: TGTGCCAGCAGCTTCGGACCAGGGGGAGGCACTGAAGCTTTCTTT

j_gene: TRBJ1-4
abundance: .
len: 11
d_gene: .
v_gene: TRBV27
CDR3aa: CASSTTEKLFF
CDR3nt: TGTGCCAGCAGTACTACTGAAAAACTGTTTTTT

j_gene: TRBJ2-7
abundance: few
len: 15
d_gene: .
v_gene: TRBV4-2
CDR3aa: CASSPRDTGYYEQYF
CDR3nt: TGTGCCAGCAGCCCAAGGGATACGGGGTACTACGAGCAGTACTTC

j_gene: TRBJ2-1
abundance: .
len: 12
d_gene: .
v_gene: TRBV7-2
CDR3aa: CASSLVFNEQFF
CDR3nt: TGTGCCAGCAGCTTAGTTTTCAATGAGCAGTTCTTC

j_gene: TRBJ2-7
abundance: .
len: 15
d_gene: .
v_gene: TRBV6-6
CDR3aa: CASSYGRGRTYEQYF
CDR3nt: TGTGCCAGCAGTTACGGGCGGGGCCGTACCTACGAGCAGTACTTC

j_gene: TRBJ2-2
abundance: .
len: 12
d_gene: .
v_gene: TRBV28
CDR3aa: CASSLDTGELFF
CDR3nt: TGTGCCAGCAGCCTAGACACCGGGGAGCTGTTTTTT

j_gene: TRBJ1-1
abundance: .
len: 16
d_gene: .
v_gene: TRBV4-3
CDR3aa: CASSQDGGQGNTEAFF
CDR3nt: TGCGCCAGCAGCCAAGATGGGGGGCAGGGGAACACTGAAGCTTTCTTT

j_gene: TRBJ1-5
abundance: .
len: 18
d_gene: TRBD1
v_gene: TRBV7-8
CDR3aa: CASSLAGATGGMGQPQHF
CDR3nt: TGTGCCAGCAGCTTAGCCGGGGCCACAGGGGGCATGGGTCAGCCCCAGCATTTT

j_gene: TRBJ2-7
abundance: .
len: 14
d_gene: .
v_gene: TRBV27
CDR3aa: CASSLGDRTYEQYF
CDR3nt: TGTGCCAGCAGTTTAGGTGACAGAACCTACGAGCAGTACTTC

j_gene: TRBJ1-3
abundance: .
len: 14
d_gene: .
v_gene: TRBV9
CDR3aa: CASSGGARGNTIYF
CDR3nt: TGTGCCAGCAGCGGTGGGGCGCGTGGAAACACCATATATTTT

j_gene: TRBJ2-1
abundance: .
len: 16
d_gene: TRBD2
v_gene: TRBV4-2
CDR3aa: CASSGTSGKAYNEQFF
CDR3nt: TGTGCCAGCAGCGGTACTAGCGGGAAGGCCTACAATGAGCAGTTCTTC

j_gene: TRBJ1-2
abundance: few
len: 15
d_gene: .
v_gene: TRBV11-2
CDR3aa: CASSPPGVQTYGYTF
CDR3nt: TGTGCCAGCAGCCCTCCAGGGGTTCAAACTTATGGCTACACCTTC

j_gene: TRBJ2-2
abundance: .
len: 15
d_gene: .
v_gene: TRBV5-6
CDR3aa: CASSPGFANTGELFF
CDR3nt: TGTGCCAGCAGCCCAGGGTTCGCGAACACCGGGGAGCTGTTTTTT

j_gene: TRBJ1-1
abundance: .
len: 15
d_gene: .
v_gene: TRBV27
CDR3aa: CASTKNTGRLAEAFF
CDR3nt: TGTGCCAGCACGAAAAATACGGGACGTTTGGCTGAAGCTTTCTTT

j_gene: TRBJ2-7
abundance: .
len: 16
d_gene: TRBD1
v_gene: TRBV11-2
CDR3aa: CASSSSTLTGGYEQYF
CDR3nt: TGTGCCAGCAGCTCCTCAACCCTGACAGGGGGCTACGAGCAGTACTTC

j_gene: TRBJ1-1
abundance: .
len: 11
d_gene: .
v_gene: TRBV7-9
CDR3aa: CASRGNTEAFF
CDR3nt: TGTGCCAGCAGGGGGAACACTGAAGCTTTCTTT

j_gene: TRBJ2-7
abundance: .
len: 14
d_gene: TRBD1
v_gene: TRBV15
CDR3aa: CATSRWDRGYEQYF
CDR3nt: TGTGCCACCAGCAGATGGGACAGGGGATACGAGCAGTACTTC

j_gene: TRBJ1-6
abundance: few
len: 14
d_gene: .
v_gene: TRBV2
CDR3aa: CASSVGERNSPLHF
CDR3nt: TGTGCCAGCAGTGTCGGGGAAAGGAATTCACCCCTCCACTTT

j_gene: TRBJ2-5
abundance: .
len: 13
d_gene: .
v_gene: TRBV7-6
CDR3aa: CASSRGRAETQYF
CDR3nt: TGTGCCAGCAGCCGTGGAAGGGCAGAGACCCAGTACTTC

j_gene: TRBJ2-1
abundance: .
len: 17
d_gene: TRBD1
v_gene: TRBV9
CDR3aa: CASSVSPGGPRPPEQFF
CDR3nt: TGTGCCAGCAGCGTCTCCCCAGGGGGCCCTCGGCCACCTGAGCAGTTCTTC

j_gene: TRBJ2-2
abundance: few
len: 12
d_gene: .
v_gene: TRBV27
CDR3aa: CASRVGTGELFF
CDR3nt: TGTGCCAGCAGGGTCGGGACCGGGGAGCTGTTTTTT

j_gene: TRBJ2-3
abundance: .
len: 16
d_gene: TRBD1
v_gene: TRBV7-9
CDR3aa: CASSSLTGEHPDTQYF
CDR3nt: TGTGCCAGCAGCTCGCTAACAGGGGAACATCCAGATACGCAGTATTTT

j_gene: TRBJ1-1
abundance: .
len: 14
d_gene: .
v_gene: TRBV9
CDR3aa: CASSVSLGGTEAFF
CDR3nt: TGTGCCAGCAGCGTCTCCCTCGGAGGGACTGAAGCTTTCTTT

j_gene: TRBJ1-5
abundance: .
len: 15
d_gene: TRBD1
v_gene: TRBV5-1
CDR3aa: CASSFLGTDDQPQHF
CDR3nt: TGCGCCAGCAGCTTTCTCGGGACAGACGATCAGCCCCAGCATTTT

j_gene: TRBJ1-4
abundance: .
len: 14
d_gene: .
v_gene: TRBV15
CDR3aa: CATRSGSGSEKLFF
CDR3nt: TGTGCCACCAGGTCTGGGAGTGGCAGTGAAAAACTGTTTTTT

j_gene: TRBJ2-3
abundance: .
len: 14
d_gene: .
v_gene: TRBV28
CDR3aa: CASSPVVSTDTQYF
CDR3nt: TGTGCCAGCAGTCCGGTAGTAAGCACAGATACGCAGTATTTT

j_gene: TRBJ2-3
abundance: .
len: 15
d_gene: .
v_gene: TRBV6-1
CDR3aa: CASSEAQGNTDTQYF
CDR3nt: TGTGCCAGCAGTGAAGCGCAGGGGAACACAGATACGCAGTATTTT

j_gene: TRBJ2-1
abundance: .
len: 14
d_gene: .
v_gene: TRBV7-9
CDR3aa: CASSLDLWPNEQFF
CDR3nt: TGTGCCAGCAGCTTAGACCTTTGGCCCAATGAGCAGTTCTTC

j_gene: TRBJ2-1
abundance: .
len: 16
d_gene: TRBD2
v_gene: TRBV27
CDR3aa: CASSPFDSGGGNEQFF
CDR3nt: TGTGCCAGCAGTCCATTCGATAGCGGGGGGGGCAATGAGCAGTTCTTC

j_gene: TRBJ1-1
abundance: few
len: 13
d_gene: .
v_gene: TRBV4-3
CDR3aa: CASSQDTNTEAFF
CDR3nt: TGCGCCAGCAGCCAAGATACGAACACTGAAGCTTTCTTT